A single sample gave rise to the 25 T cell receptor beta chains below, sequenced in a study of shared clonotypes between healthy human individuals. The repertoire was sequenced with immunoSEQ multiplex PCR; TCRdb's copy has only in-frame clones and lacks some. Found here are 110,000 or so clones, around 71% of them singletons; the top ten hold roughly 25%. Sequenced: memory CD8+ T cells sorted from blood. The subset was: CD45RO+ cells pooled with CCR7-negative TemRA cells. The receptors were gathered from a woman in her 30s in good health.

V is TRBV14 and J is TRBJ2-1; possible D gene TRBD1, 6 bases. Per germline, CDR1 SGHDN and CDR2 FVKESK. The CDR3 extends over 16 amino acids. Trimming pared 5 bases from V and 1 base from J, leaving 15 bases between. The CDR3 loop reads CASSTLDSKSYNEQFF. In DNA, the CDR3 is TGTGCCAGCAGCACCCTGGACAGTAAGTCCTACAATGAGCAGTTCTTC.

The V call is TRBV6-1, the J call TRBJ2-2; D remains ambiguous. Looked up from germline, CDR1 is MNHNS and CDR2 is SASEGT. Trimming pared 6 bases from V and 3 bases from J, leaving 8 bases between. This CDR3 is built from 13 residues. CDR3 sequence reads: CASRGFDTGELFF. DNA of the CDR3: TGTGCCAGCAGGGGGTTCGACACCGGGGAGCTGTTTTTT.

The chain joins TRBV7-8 to TRBJ2-1; 7 bases align to TRBD2. Germline trimming cut 1 base from V and 8 bases from J; bases unmatched to any gene: 8. This CDR3 spans 15 amino acids. From germline, CDR1 is SGHVS and CDR2 FQNEAQ. CDR3: CASSLVISGVDEQFF. CDR3 in DNA: TGTGCCAGCAGCTTAGTGATCAGCGGGGTGGATGAGCAGTTCTTC.

About this clone itself: A clone one base away is much larger, so this may be a read error. The chain combines TRBV15 with TRBJ1-1, with 7 positions matching TRBD1. V dropped 1 base and J dropped 7; count of bases not matched to a gene: 12. This CDR3 region has 16 residues. Germline loops: CDR1 LNHNV, CDR2 YYDKDF (reference sequence). The CDR3 protein is CATSRAPRTGNYEAFF. The CDR3 DNA follows: TGTGCCACCAGCAGAGCCCCCAGGACAGGCAACTATGAAGCTTTCTTT.

The chain has TRBV5-1 and TRBJ1-1, with D perhaps matching TRBD1 (5 bases). CDR3 length equals 13 residues. Germline lookup yields CDR1 SGHRS and CDR2 YFSETQ. Trimming stripped 2 bases from V and 11 bases from J, with 16 bases between. CDR3 sequence (DNA): TGCGCCAGCAGCTTAAGGTTCAAGGAGGGGGCTTTCTTT. Amino acids: CASSLRFKEGAFF.

Of note for this clone: The junction does not match germline at one end; this may be a read error. The chain is built from TRBV10-3 and TRBJ2-3; TRBD2 matches at 11 bases. Per germline, CDR1 ENHRY and CDR2 SYGVKD. This CDR3 has 15 amino acids. CDR3 in amino acids: CASSLLAGDTDTQYF. CDR3 sequence (DNA): TGTGCCAGCAGTCTACTAGCGGGAGACACAGATACGCAGTATTTT.

As for this clone: In the same sample, other DNA sequences code for this CDR3. The J gene is TRBJ2-3, the V gene TRBV29-1; 8 nucleotides align to TRBD2. The CDR3 has 13 residues. CDR1 SQVTM and CDR2 ANQGSEA come from the germline V gene. V lost 4 bases, J lost 2 bases, and 2 bases stayed unmatched. Written as DNA, the CDR3 is TGCAGCGTTGTCGGGGGGGCCACAGATACGCAGTATTTT. This encodes CSVVGGATDTQYF.

The chain couples TRBV9 to TRBJ2-3; TRBD2 aligns across 9 bases. Germline CDR1 and CDR2: SGDLS and YYNGEE. The trim removed 0 bases at V and 4 bases at J, leaving 12 bases unmatched. This CDR3 contains 18 residues. CDR3 nucleotide sequence: TGTGCCAGCAGCGTAGAGGGCGGGAGGGCCGCGGCGTCAGATACGCAGTATTTT. Amino acid sequence: CASSVEGGRAAASDTQYF.

The chain carries TRBV11-2 and TRBJ2-3, with D maybe TRBD2 (6 bases). Trimming took 4 bases from V and 1 from J, leaving 18 bases between them. Germline values: CDR1 SGHAT, CDR2 FQNNGV. The CDR3 is made up of 17 amino acids. The CDR3 DNA follows: TGTGCCAGCAGCTATATGGGAGCGGGCCTTGGCACAGATACGCAGTATTTT. Its protein is CASSYMGAGLGTDTQYF.

V usage is TRBV5-1 and J usage is TRBJ2-5; D is undetermined. V shed 4 bases and J shed 3 bases, with 13 bases lying between them. CDR1 and CDR2 from the germline V gene are SGHRS and YFSETQ. The CDR3 sequence is 14 residues long. The CDR3 here is CASSQNRAKETQYF. The CDR3 nucleotides are TGCGCCAGCAGCCAAAACCGGGCAAAAGAGACCCAGTACTTC.

The chain employs TRBV7-6 and TRBJ2-7; unclear D gene. This CDR3 spans 15 amino acids. The germline V and J ends were trimmed by 1 base and 1 base, with 11 bases remaining between them. Germline CDR1 reads SGHVS; CDR2 reads FNYEAQ. CDR3 sequence (DNA): TGTGCCAGCAGCTTAGGCAGGAGTCGGTCCTACGAGCAGTACTTC. Its translation: CASSLGRSRSYEQYF.

The chain joins TRBV18 to TRBJ2-1; 14 nucleotides agree with TRBD2. From germline, CDR1 is KGHSH and CDR2 LQKENI. CDR3 length equals 16 residues. J gave up 8 bases and V 5 bases, and 8 bases lay outside the gene matches. In DNA, the CDR3 is TGTGCCAGCTCAACGACTAGCGGGAGGGCCGGGGATGAGCAGTTCTTC. It is translated as CASSTTSGRAGDEQFF.

This chain joins TRBV5-4 and TRBJ2-2; D perhaps matches TRBD1 (5 bases). Germline loops: CDR1 SGHNT, CDR2 YYREEE (reference sequence). This CDR3 is 16 amino acids long. Deletions cut 4 bases from V and 4 bases from J, with 17 bases between. This CDR3 reads CASSPWTRAFTGELFF. CDR3 sequence (DNA): TGTGCCAGCAGCCCATGGACAAGGGCTTTCACCGGGGAGCTGTTTTTT.

This chain links TRBV7-2 with TRBJ2-7; 8 bases agree with TRBD2. V shed 3 bases, J shed 6 bases, and the junction held 10 bases outside the gene matches. The length of the CDR3 is 15 residues. Germline lookup yields CDR1 SGHTA and CDR2 FQGNSA. As DNA, the CDR3 is TGTGCCAGCAGCTTTCCTAGCGGGCCGGGCGGCGAGCAGTACTTC. Translation gives CASSFPSGPGGEQYF.

The V and J genes are TRBV9 and TRBJ1-4, with D possibly TRBD1 on 5 matching bases. The germline V and J ends were trimmed by 5 bases and 10 bases, with 12 bases remaining between them. This CDR3 spans 12 amino acids. From germline, CDR1 is SGDLS and CDR2 YYNGEE. The CDR3 spells CASRAGRGKLFF. CDR3 coding DNA: TGTGCCAGCAGAGCGGGACGGGGAAAACTGTTTTTT.

As regards this clone: At the DNA level, this CDR3 is encoded by other sequences in the same sample as well. CDR3 in amino acids: CASSVGTSSEQYF. The CDR3 DNA is TGTGCCAGCAGCGTAGGGACTAGCTCCGAGCAGTACTTC. The chain has TRBV9 and TRBJ2-7; TRBD2 matches 8 bases. The V gene's germline CDR1 is SGDLS and CDR2 YYNGEE. The CDR3 loop spans 13 amino acids. Losses at the gene ends were 0 bases for V and 6 bases for J; bases not matched to a gene: 2. Together with reference TRBV9 and TRBJ2-7, the CDR3 gives the full variable domain: DSGVTQTPKHLITATGQRVTLRCSPRSGDLSVYWYQQSLDQGLQFLIQYYNGEERAKGNILERFSAQQFPDLHSELNLSSLELGDSALYFCASSVGTSSEQYFGPGTRLTVT.

The genes are TRBV6-6 and TRBJ1-2; a possible D gene is TRBD1 (6 bases). CDR3 size: 15 residues. Per the germline V gene, CDR1 is MNHNY and CDR2 is SVGAGI (reference sequence). The V and J ends lost 0 bases and 4 bases respectively, with 12 bases between them. CDR3 DNA: TGTGCCAGCAGTTACTCGAGCGGGGGCGTCTATGGCTACACCTTC. It is translated as CASSYSSGGVYGYTF.

The gene calls are TRBV2 and TRBJ2-6; 7 nucleotides match TRBD1. The CDR3 is 18 amino acids. CDR1 is SNHLY and CDR2 is FYNNEI in the germline V gene. V lost 0 bases and J lost 3; bases outside the gene matches: 8. CDR3 sequence (DNA): TGTGCCAGCAGTGAAGCGCCGCAGGGGGTTCTTGGGGCCAACGTCCTGACTTTC. Translation gives CASSEAPQGVLGANVLTF.

The rearrangement uses TRBV25-1 and TRBJ1-3, with D perhaps matching TRBD1 (5 bases). The V and J ends lost 4 bases and 3 bases respectively, with 13 bases between them. CDR1 MGHDK and CDR2 SYGVNS come from the germline V gene. The CDR3 covers 15 residues. CDR3 loop: CASSAQGEVGNTIYF. In DNA form, the CDR3 reads TGTGCCAGCAGTGCCCAGGGTGAAGTTGGAAACACCATATATTTT.

Comments on this clone: This sequence may be a read error, since a much larger clone differs from it by one base. This chain uses TRBV4-1 with TRBJ2-3, with D hard to call. The CDR3 sequence is 14 residues long. V lost 8 bases and J lost 4, with 16 bases in between. Looked up from germline, CDR1 is MGHRA and CDR2 is YSYEKL. The chain's CDR3 is CASGLHRGPDTQYF. DNA of the CDR3: TGCGCCAGCGGCCTTCACCGAGGTCCAGATACGCAGTATTTT.

In this sample, this clone turned up many times. This rearrangement joins TRBV7-9 to TRBJ2-1, with D possibly called TRBD1 or TRBD2 (6 bases each). Germline lookup yields CDR1 SEHNR and CDR2 FQNEAQ (reference sequence). The germline V and J ends were trimmed by 7 bases and 1 base, with 23 bases remaining between them. The CDR3 is 18 amino acids. The DNA of the CDR3 is TGTGCCAGCACCGGAGAGGGTGGGGGGCCCAGTTCCTACAATGAGCAGTTCTTC. It encodes CASTGEGGGPSSYNEQFF.

The chain uses TRBV7-8 and TRBJ2-1, with no clear D. V lost 0 bases to trimming and J lost 6 bases, with 12 bases between them. Germline CDR1 and CDR2: SGHVS and FQNEAQ. There are 15 residues in the CDR3. CDR3 DNA sequence: TGTGCCAGCAGCTTAGCGCTTATTTTTGCCAATGAGCAGTTCTTC. This gives the protein CASSLALIFANEQFF.

CDR3 amino acids: CASSLSQREVSRQYF. CDR3 DNA sequence: TGTGCCAGCAGTTTATCGCAGCGGGAGGTTTCCAGGCAGTACTTC. This rearrangement joins TRBV27 to TRBJ2-7; 9 positions agree with TRBD2. Trimming took 0 bases from V and 9 from J; bases not matched to a gene: 9. This CDR3 comprises 15 residues. Germline V gene sequence: CDR1 MNHEY, CDR2 SMNVEV (reference sequence).

This sequence joins TRBV5-4 and TRBJ2-7; D is perhaps TRBD1 (5 bases). CDR1 and CDR2 (germline): SGHNT, YYREEE (reference sequence). With 7 bases removed from V and 11 bases from J, the gap between germline ends came to 19 bases. The CDR3 loop spans 12 amino acids. CDR3 region: CASGQDITVKYF. The CDR3 bases are TGTGCCAGCGGACAAGATATCACAGTCAAGTACTTC.

The V call is TRBV2, the J call TRBJ1-2; D is ambiguous. The CDR3 sequence is 13 residues long. Trimming shortened V by 3 bases and J by 3 bases, and 8 bases separated the two germline ends. The germline V gene has CDR1 SNHLY and CDR2 FYNNEI. The CDR3 reads CASSDGEYYGYTF. The CDR3 nucleotides read TGTGCCAGCAGTGACGGGGAATACTATGGCTACACCTTC.